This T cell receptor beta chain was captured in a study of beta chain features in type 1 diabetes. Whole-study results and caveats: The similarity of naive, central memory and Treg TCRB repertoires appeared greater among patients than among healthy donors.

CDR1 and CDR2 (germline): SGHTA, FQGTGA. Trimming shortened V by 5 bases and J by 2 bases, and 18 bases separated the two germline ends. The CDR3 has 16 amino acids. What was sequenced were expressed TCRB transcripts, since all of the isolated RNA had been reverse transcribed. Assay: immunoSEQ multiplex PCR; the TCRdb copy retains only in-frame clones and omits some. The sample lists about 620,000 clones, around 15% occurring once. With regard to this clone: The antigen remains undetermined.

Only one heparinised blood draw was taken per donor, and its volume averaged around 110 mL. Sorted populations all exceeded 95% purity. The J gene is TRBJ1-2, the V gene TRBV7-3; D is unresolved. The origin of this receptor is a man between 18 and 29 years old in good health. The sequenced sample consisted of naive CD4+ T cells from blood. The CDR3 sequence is CASSPSISGRNYGYTF. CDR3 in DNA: TGTGCCAGCAGCCCCTCAATAAGTGGAAGGAACTATGGCTACACCTTC.